These 24 T cell receptor beta chains were all obtained from the same sample, sequenced in a study of PD-1 blockade in classical Hodgkin lymphoma (dated by TCRdb to the early 2020s). The protocol used for the library was the immunoSEQ multiplex PCR assay. In its TCRdb copy, this immuneACCESS table keeps in-frame sequences only and misses some clones. Where compared with another copy, unresolved V genes explain less than half of these, and the others have no known cause. This sample lists over 80,000 clones; approximately 78% were detected once. The biggest ten clones account for around 8.9% of the sample. The time point label here, explained by the study, means: cycle 4 day 1 (C4D1), after 6 weeks of nivolumab. Every trial patient had relapsed following autologous stem cell transplantation, and prior brentuximab vedotin exposure was what differed among cohorts A, B and C. The starting material was peripheral blood mononuclear cells (PBMCs), obtained before the fourth cycle of nivolumab. These receptors were collected from a human donor with classical Hodgkin lymphoma.

The chain uses TRBV2 and TRBJ2-6; TRBD1 is a possible D gene (6 bases). Trimming took off 6 bases at V and 0 bases at J, with 12 bases between the two ends. CDR1 is SNHLY and CDR2 is FYNNEI in the germline V gene. This CDR3 comprises 16 residues. The CDR3 DNA sequence: TGTGCCAGCAGGGCCGGGACATACTCTGGGGCCAACGTCCTGACTTTC. Translating gives CASRAGTYSGANVLTF.

V usage is TRBV29-1 and J usage is TRBJ2-3; a weak D match, TRBD1 (5 bases). V was cut by 4 bases and J by 3 bases, with 11 bases left in between. The CDR3 has 13 residues. In germline, CDR1 is SQVTM, CDR2 ANQGSEA. The CDR3 here is CSVGRGWTDTQYF. The CDR3 nucleotides read TGCAGCGTTGGTAGGGGATGGACAGATACGCAGTATTTT.

The V call is TRBV6-1, the J call TRBJ2-3, with 13 bases matching TRBD2. Germline V gene data show CDR1 as MNHNS and CDR2 as SASEGT. V lost 3 bases to trimming and J lost 1 base; unmatched junction nucleotides: 7. This CDR3 has 18 residues. As DNA, the CDR3 is TGTGCCAGCAGTGATCCCAGGACTAGCGGGGGTGGCACAGATACGCAGTATTTT. Translation gives CASSDPRTSGGGTDTQYF.

The table lists this clone with a count of one. V is TRBV10-3 and J is TRBJ2-3; TRBD1 aligns across 10 bases. The CDR3 sequence is 15 residues long. Looked up from germline, CDR1 is ENHRY and CDR2 is SYGVKD. V lost 6 bases, J lost 5 bases, and 8 bases stayed unmatched. This CDR3 reads CAISGGQGDGDTQYF. Here the CDR3 DNA reads TGTGCCATCAGCGGTGGACAGGGGGATGGAGATACGCAGTATTTT.

The chain employs TRBV7-3 and TRBJ1-2; 9 bases align to TRBD1. CDR1 and CDR2 (germline): SGHTA, FQGTGA. The CDR3 extends over 13 amino acids. The trim removed 8 bases at V and 6 bases at J, leaving 7 bases unmatched. The CDR3 is CASGLGQGNGYTF. CDR3 sequence (DNA): TGTGCCAGCGGACTTGGACAGGGGAATGGCTACACCTTC.

Only a few counts were recorded for this clone. This sequence joins TRBV11-2 and TRBJ1-6; weak D call: TRBD1 (5 bases). The length of the CDR3 is 13 residues. Per the germline V gene, CDR1 is SGHAT and CDR2 is FQNNGV. V was trimmed by 1 base and J by 10 bases, leaving 8 bases between them. Here the CDR3 DNA reads TGTGCCAGCAGCTTAGTTTGGGACTCACCCCTCCACTTT. It encodes CASSLVWDSPLHF. Full variable domain (rest looked up from reference TRBV11-2 and TRBJ1-6): EAGVAQSPRYKIIEKRQSVAFWCNPISGHATLYWYQQILGQGPKLLIQFQNNGVVDDSQLPKDRFSAERLKGVDSTLKIQPAKLEDSAVYLCASSLVWDSPLHFGNGTRLTVT.

The rearrangement joins TRBV6-6 to TRBJ2-7; maybe TRBD2 (6 bases). Germline V CDR1 and CDR2: MNHNY, SVGAGI (reference sequence). The CDR3 sequence is 13 residues long. Trimming stripped 2 bases from V and 6 bases from J, with 11 bases between. As DNA, the CDR3 is TGTGCCAGCAGTTACAGGGGAGGTAGCGAGCAGTACTTC. The encoded protein is CASSYRGGSEQYF.

The CDR3 nucleotides are TGCGCCAGCAGCTTGGGACAGATTTTCGAGCAGTACTTC. Amino acid sequence: CASSLGQIFEQYF. V and J are TRBV5-1 and TRBJ2-7; possible D gene TRBD1, 5 bases. V gave up 0 bases and J gave up 6 bases, with 10 bases separating them. This CDR3 comprises 13 residues. Germline V gene sequence: CDR1 SGHRS, CDR2 YFSETQ.

The V and J genes are TRBV19 and TRBJ1-5, with 11 nucleotides matching TRBD1. The J segment lost 5 bases and the V segment lost 7 bases, leaving 10 bases of the junction unmatched. Germline V lookup: CDR1 LNHDA, CDR2 SQIVND (reference sequence). The CDR3 extends over 16 amino acids. Here the CDR3 reads CASTYGTGGFYQPQHF. The CDR3 bases are TGTGCCAGTACCTATGGGACAGGGGGTTTTTATCAGCCCCAGCATTTT.

The V gene is TRBV13, the J gene TRBJ2-3, with 9 positions matching TRBD2. Germline V gene lookup returns CDR1 PRHDT and CDR2 FYEKMQ (reference sequence). The CDR3 totals 17 residues. With 4 bases clipped from V and 6 bases from J, the junction kept 14 bases outside the gene matches. CDR3 region: CASSSPKERGEEDTQYF. In DNA form, the CDR3 reads TGTGCCAGCAGCTCCCCTAAAGAGCGGGGGGAAGAGGATACGCAGTATTTT.

The V and J genes are TRBV7-6 and TRBJ2-3, with D possibly matching TRBD2 (6 bases). CDR3 length: 14 residues. V lost 1 base and J 3 bases, leaving 8 bases between the germline ends. The germline V gene encodes CDR1 SGHVS and CDR2 FNYEAQ. The CDR3 DNA follows: TGTGCCAGCAGCTTAGTTGCGGGGACAGATACGCAGTATTTT. It translates to CASSLVAGTDTQYF.

V gene TRBV2 combines with J gene TRBJ1-1; the D is unclear. The CDR3 covers 12 residues. CDR1 is SNHLY and CDR2 is FYNNEI in the germline V gene. With 7 bases removed from V and 3 bases from J, the gap between germline ends came to 9 bases. The CDR3 sequence: CASTLRDTEAFF. CDR3 DNA: TGTGCCAGCACGTTAAGGGACACTGAAGCTTTCTTT.

The chain couples TRBV27 to TRBJ2-7; a weak D match, TRBD2 (6 bases). V was cut by 6 bases and J by 3 bases, with 12 bases left in between. There are 13 residues in the CDR3. Germline V gene lookup returns CDR1 MNHEY and CDR2 SMNVEV (reference sequence). The DNA of the CDR3 is TGTGCCAGCAGGAGACTAGTAGGCTACGAGCAGTACTTC. Translation: CASRRLVGYEQYF.

The V and J genes are TRBV29-1 and TRBJ2-5, with D perhaps matching TRBD1 (6 bases). This CDR3 is 12 amino acids long. The germline CDR1 and CDR2 sequences are SQVTM and ANQGSEA. V lost 0 bases to trimming and J lost 7 bases, with 9 bases between them. CDR3 sequence (DNA): TGCAGCGTTGAAGATGGACAGTGGACCCAGTACTTC. Its protein product is CSVEDGQWTQYF.

The V and J genes are TRBV2 and TRBJ2-1; tentatively, D is TRBD2 (7 bases). Germline lookup yields CDR1 SNHLY and CDR2 FYNNEI. The CDR3 is 14 residues long. With 6 bases removed from V and 7 bases from J, the gap between germline ends came to 16 bases. The CDR3 reads CASRWERGGNEQFF. CDR3 in DNA: TGTGCCAGCAGGTGGGAGAGGGGGGGTAATGAGCAGTTCTTC.

The chain joins TRBV27 to TRBJ2-5, with D possibly called TRBD1 or TRBD2 (5 bases each). V dropped 6 bases and J dropped 5 bases, with 22 bases sitting between them. Germline V gene lookup returns CDR1 MNHEY and CDR2 SMNVEV (reference sequence). CDR3 length: 16 residues. The CDR3 sequence: CASRGRADLRRETQYF. CDR3 nucleotides: TGTGCCAGCAGGGGACGGGCGGACCTCCGAAGGGAGACCCAGTACTTC.

This rearrangement joins TRBV7-2 to TRBJ2-1, with D possibly called TRBD1 or TRBD2 (5 bases each). The CDR3 runs 13 residues. Germline V gene lookup returns CDR1 SGHTA and CDR2 FQGNSA. This CDR3 reads CVTGDPPYNEQFF. The CDR3 coding sequence is TGTGTCACCGGGGACCCACCCTACAATGAGCAGTTCTTC.

The rearrangement uses TRBV9 and TRBJ1-2; possible D gene TRBD1, 6 bases. Germline lookup yields CDR1 SGDLS and CDR2 YYNGEE. V was pared by 5 bases and J by 3 bases, with 11 bases between. There are 13 residues in the CDR3. This chain's CDR3 is CASRGSGDYGYTF. In DNA, the CDR3 is TGTGCCAGCAGGGGATCAGGGGACTATGGCTACACCTTC.

The V call is TRBV7-2, the J call TRBJ2-3; D gene unclear. This CDR3 has 13 amino acids. In germline, CDR1 is SGHTA, CDR2 FQGNSA. Trimming took off 5 bases at V and 2 bases at J, with 8 bases between the two ends. The CDR3 loop is CASSPQVTDTQYF. The CDR3 coding sequence is TGTGCCAGCAGCCCTCAGGTCACAGATACGCAGTATTTT.

The V gene is TRBV5-6, the J gene TRBJ2-5; 7 bases map to TRBD2. The trim removed 0 bases at V and 5 bases at J, leaving 4 bases unmatched. The germline V gene has CDR1 SGHDT and CDR2 YYEEEE. The CDR3 sequence is 14 residues long. CDR3 amino acids: CASSLGQGGETQYF. In DNA form, the CDR3 reads TGTGCCAGCAGCTTGGGGCAGGGAGGGGAGACCCAGTACTTC.

For this clone: Other DNA sequences in the sample encode the same CDR3. The CDR3 DNA reads as TGTGCAAGTCGCTCCTCACAGCCAGACCCGGGACACAACACCGGGGAGCTGTTTTTT. This sequence encodes CASRSSQPDPGHNTGELFF. This rearrangement joins TRBV12-2 to TRBJ2-2; the table's D gene call, TRBD1, was not cross checked with the DNA. TRBV12-2 is a listed pseudogene. There are 19 residues in the CDR3.

The J gene is TRBJ2-1, the V gene TRBV7-3; maybe TRBD2 (6 bases). Germline loops: CDR1 SGHTA, CDR2 FQGTGA. The V end was cut by 6 bases, the J end by 6 bases, with 18 bases between. CDR3 length: 15 residues. In DNA, the CDR3 is TGTGCCAGCAGTCAACTAGGAGGGGCTGGCAATGAGCAGTTCTTC. Translating gives CASSQLGGAGNEQFF.

This sequence joins TRBV2 and TRBJ2-1; D gene unclear. The V end lost 0 bases, the J end lost 3 bases, and 9 bases lay between the germline ends. The CDR3 has 15 residues. Germline values: CDR1 SNHLY, CDR2 FYNNEI. The CDR3 nucleotides are TGTGCCAGCAGTGAAGCCCTCCAGGTCTACAATGAGCAGTTCTTC. It translates to CASSEALQVYNEQFF.

The gene calls are TRBV5-1 and TRBJ2-7; maybe TRBD2 (6 bases). With 2 bases removed from V and 7 bases from J, the gap between germline ends came to 10 bases. In germline, CDR1 is SGHRS, CDR2 YFSETQ. The CDR3 has 12 residues. CDR3 loop: CASSFSGEEQYF. As DNA, the CDR3 is TGCGCCAGCAGCTTTTCGGGGGAAGAGCAGTACTTC.